This T cell receptor (beta chain) appears in the sequencing data of a study of blood T cells in healthy people across ages. Study observations and caveats: Long-lived and aged donors differed, with more naive CD4+ cells and higher diversity in the long-lived.

Of note for this clonotype: Its specificity is not known.

The germline V gene has CDR1 WSHSY and CDR2 SAAADI. The CDR3 covers 13 residues. Then a second PCR, running about 7 to 11 cycles, was carried out with a sample-barcoded 5' primer and a J-beta primer mix. Tagging of each cDNA molecule was performed by a template-switch adaptor with 12 random nucleotides. TCRdb re-called the 5' RACE reads through MiXCR, storing one row per CDR3 protein. Of over 500,000 distinct CDR3 sequences listed, around 52% were seen once; the top ten hold approximately 13%. This clonotype was sampled from a woman older than 75 in good health. The sample comprised blood. This chain connects TRBV10-2 to TRBJ2-4; maybe TRBD1 (6 bases). The DNA end is more similar to TRBJ2-7, so the J call may be wrong. The CDR3 protein is CASSDGGMGEQYF. DNA for the CDR3: TGCGCCAGCAGTGATGGGGGCATGGGCGAGCAGTACTTC.